This paragraph reports one T cell receptor beta chain. Primers included in the PCR were 60 Vbeta and 13 Jbeta primers. Clones were read by immunoSEQ multiplex PCR, and TCRdb kept only the in-frame ones, dropping some. The sample lists around 130,000 clones; 60% to 85% were seen once. These data are taken from a study of cytomegalovirus exposure and HLA in healthy donors. This CDR3 is 14 amino acids long. From germline, CDR1 is MNHNY and CDR2 SVGAGI (reference sequence). V lost 6 bases, J lost 3 bases, and 5 bases stayed unmatched. The sequenced sample was PBMCs. The sequence was collected from a woman between 40 and 50 years old in good health and CMV-seronegative. The gene calls are TRBV6-6 and TRBJ1-3; 7 nucleotides match TRBD1. CDR3 coding DNA: TGTGCCAGCAGCCCCGGGACAGTTGGAAACACCATATATTTT. As protein: CASSPGTVGNTIYF.